This is a list of T cell receptor beta chains from one sample in a study of shared clonotypes between healthy human individuals. Generated by immunoSEQ multiplex PCR, the TCRdb table keeps only in-frame clones and is missing some. The table lists under 2,000,000 clones, approximately 94% of them singletons. The specimen sequenced was naive CD8+ T cells sorted from blood. The receptors originated from a man aged 18 to 35 in good health. The CDR3 runs from the conserved cysteine through the conserved F or W. The order of the fields is D gene, clone size, J gene, V gene, CDR3 protein, CDR3 DNA. A D gene is named only where the DNA matches it firmly. Not all rows give a size; the values are once, few, many and, for expanded clones, a class.

D gene: .
clone size: .
J gene: TRBJ2-3
V gene: TRBV4-1
CDR3 protein: CASSQGIAVTDTQYF
CDR3 DNA: TGCGCCAGCAGCCAAGGGATAGCGGTTACAGATACGCAGTATTTT

D gene: TRBD1
clone size: .
J gene: TRBJ1-6
V gene: TRBV19
CDR3 protein: CASSPAAGGPYNSPLHF
CDR3 DNA: TGTGCCAGTAGCCCTGCGGCAGGGGGCCCCTATAATTCACCCCTCCACTTT

D gene: .
clone size: .
J gene: TRBJ1-1
V gene: TRBV5-8
CDR3 protein: CASSSRGGEFRAFF
CDR3 DNA: TGTGCCAGCAGCTCGCGAGGGGGAGAGTTTCGGGCTTTCTTT

D gene: .
clone size: .
J gene: TRBJ2-7
V gene: TRBV6-5
CDR3 protein: CASSYEGGSYEQYF
CDR3 DNA: TGTGCCAGCAGTTATGAGGGAGGCTCCTACGAGCAGTACTTC

D gene: .
clone size: .
J gene: TRBJ1-2
V gene: TRBV9
CDR3 protein: CASSVHQDPLVGYTF
CDR3 DNA: TGTGCCAGCAGCGTACATCAGGACCCCCTCGTCGGCTACACCTTC

D gene: TRBD2
clone size: .
J gene: TRBJ2-1
V gene: TRBV19
CDR3 protein: CASTLVASGSGEQFF
CDR3 DNA: TGTGCCAGTACCCTGGTTGCTAGCGGGAGTGGTGAGCAGTTCTTC

D gene: .
clone size: .
J gene: TRBJ2-2
V gene: TRBV15
CDR3 protein: CATSREGFNTGELFF
CDR3 DNA: TGTGCCACCAGCAGAGAAGGGTTCAACACCGGGGAGCTGTTTTTT

D gene: .
clone size: .
J gene: TRBJ1-1
V gene: TRBV6-5
CDR3 protein: CASSYSSAGMNTEAFF
CDR3 DNA: TGTGCCAGCAGTTACTCGTCGGCAGGGATGAACACTGAAGCTTTCTTT

D gene: .
clone size: .
J gene: TRBJ2-7
V gene: TRBV9
CDR3 protein: CASSPVGVPTYEQYF
CDR3 DNA: TGTGCCAGCAGCCCCGTGGGGGTGCCCACCTACGAGCAGTACTTC

D gene: .
clone size: .
J gene: TRBJ1-1
V gene: TRBV2
CDR3 protein: CAIDRSTEAFF
CDR3 DNA: TGTGCCATCGACAGAAGCACTGAAGCTTTCTTT

D gene: TRBD2
clone size: .
J gene: TRBJ2-7
V gene: TRBV7-8
CDR3 protein: CASSPEAGGDEQYF
CDR3 DNA: TGTGCCAGCAGCCCAGAGGCGGGGGGGGACGAGCAGTACTTC

D gene: .
clone size: once
J gene: TRBJ1-2
V gene: TRBV11-1
CDR3 protein: CASSPRQFGDYGYTF
CDR3 DNA: TGTGCCAGCAGCCCTAGACAGTTTGGAGACTATGGCTACACCTTC

D gene: .
clone size: .
J gene: TRBJ2-1
V gene: TRBV27
CDR3 protein: CASSPLDPSSYNEQFF
CDR3 DNA: TGTGCCAGCAGTCCGCTGGACCCGAGCTCCTACAATGAGCAGTTCTTC

D gene: .
clone size: .
J gene: TRBJ2-3
V gene: TRBV9
CDR3 protein: CASSVATMGTDTQYF
CDR3 DNA: TGTGCCAGCAGCGTAGCTACGATGGGCACAGATACGCAGTATTTT

D gene: TRBD1
clone size: .
J gene: TRBJ2-1
V gene: TRBV28
CDR3 protein: CASSSTGGEQFF
CDR3 DNA: TGTGCCAGCAGTTCGACAGGGGGTGAGCAGTTCTTC

D gene: .
clone size: .
J gene: TRBJ2-5
V gene: TRBV7-9
CDR3 protein: CASSPRDQETQYF
CDR3 DNA: TGTGCCAGCAGCCCCCGGGACCAAGAGACCCAGTACTTC

D gene: TRBD1
clone size: .
J gene: TRBJ2-5
V gene: TRBV27
CDR3 protein: CASSLGGQGPRKTQYF
CDR3 DNA: TGTGCCAGCAGTTTAGGTGGACAGGGCCCTCGGAAGACCCAGTACTTC

D gene: .
clone size: once
J gene: TRBJ2-3
V gene: TRBV6-5
CDR3 protein: CASSYGPYGADTQYF
CDR3 DNA: TGTGCCAGCAGTTATGGCCCATACGGCGCAGATACGCAGTATTTT

D gene: .
clone size: .
J gene: TRBJ1-2
V gene: TRBV10-3
CDR3 protein: CAIGAANYGYTF
CDR3 DNA: TGTGCCATTGGGGCGGCTAACTATGGCTACACCTTC

D gene: TRBD1
clone size: .
J gene: TRBJ2-5
V gene: TRBV5-5
CDR3 protein: CASSSGIEGTGDPQETQYF
CDR3 DNA: TGTGCCAGCAGCTCGGGCATAGAAGGGACAGGGGACCCCCAAGAGACCCAGTACTTC

D gene: TRBD1
clone size: .
J gene: TRBJ2-7
V gene: TRBV4-1
CDR3 protein: CASSQEGTGVGVYEQYF
CDR3 DNA: TGCGCCAGCAGCCAAGAAGGGACAGGGGTGGGAGTCTACGAGCAGTACTTC

D gene: TRBD2
clone size: .
J gene: TRBJ2-1
V gene: TRBV13
CDR3 protein: CASSDGLAGGSSYNEQFF
CDR3 DNA: TGTGCCAGCAGCGACGGACTAGCGGGGGGTAGCTCCTACAATGAGCAGTTCTTC

D gene: .
clone size: .
J gene: TRBJ2-4
V gene: TRBV29-1
CDR3 protein: CSVVGGFSDIQYF
CDR3 DNA: TGCAGCGTTGTGGGGGGCTTTTCAGACATTCAGTACTTC

D gene: .
clone size: .
J gene: TRBJ2-7
V gene: TRBV19
CDR3 protein: CASRGGHEQYF
CDR3 DNA: TGTGCCAGTAGGGGGGGCCACGAGCAGTACTTC

D gene: .
clone size: .
J gene: TRBJ2-3
V gene: TRBV27
CDR3 protein: CASSPLGLASSTDTQYF
CDR3 DNA: TGTGCCAGCAGTCCCCTTGGCCTAGCGTCAAGCACAGATACGCAGTATTTT

D gene: .
clone size: .
J gene: TRBJ2-5
V gene: TRBV5-1
CDR3 protein: CASSLIQETQYF
CDR3 DNA: TGCGCCAGCAGCTTAATCCAAGAGACCCAGTACTTC

D gene: TRBD2
clone size: .
J gene: TRBJ2-6
V gene: TRBV28
CDR3 protein: CASSLVPGTSGVLSSGANVLTF
CDR3 DNA: TGTGCCAGCAGTTTAGTGCCCGGGACTAGCGGGGTGCTCAGCTCTGGGGCCAACGTCCTGACTTTC

D gene: .
clone size: .
J gene: TRBJ2-7
V gene: TRBV4-2
CDR3 protein: CASSQVEGLAGSYEQYF
CDR3 DNA: TGTGCCAGCAGCCAAGTTGAGGGGCTCGCGGGGTCCTACGAGCAGTACTTC

D gene: TRBD1
clone size: .
J gene: TRBJ1-1
V gene: TRBV19
CDR3 protein: CASSMSGQGGNTEAFF
CDR3 DNA: TGTGCCAGTAGTATGTCGGGACAGGGTGGGAACACTGAAGCTTTCTTT

D gene: .
clone size: .
J gene: TRBJ1-2
V gene: TRBV13
CDR3 protein: CASFGGREEDGYTF
CDR3 DNA: TGTGCCAGCTTTGGGGGCAGGGAAGAAGATGGCTACACCTTC

D gene: .
clone size: .
J gene: TRBJ2-1
V gene: TRBV27
CDR3 protein: CASSTGPADYYNEQFF
CDR3 DNA: TGTGCCAGCAGCACGGGTCCGGCAGACTACTACAATGAGCAGTTCTTC

D gene: TRBD1
clone size: .
J gene: TRBJ1-2
V gene: TRBV13
CDR3 protein: CASSMGTGPFIGYTF
CDR3 DNA: TGTGCCAGCAGCATGGGGACAGGGCCTTTCATCGGCTACACCTTC

D gene: .
clone size: once
J gene: TRBJ1-1
V gene: TRBV9
CDR3 protein: CASTPSGRGDYTEAFF
CDR3 DNA: TGTGCCAGCACCCCTTCGGGCAGGGGCGATTACACTGAAGCTTTCTTT

D gene: .
clone size: once
J gene: TRBJ1-5
V gene: TRBV6-5
CDR3 protein: CASSYSEGSQPQHF
CDR3 DNA: TGTGCCAGCAGTTACTCGGAGGGATCTCAGCCCCAGCATTTT

D gene: .
clone size: .
J gene: TRBJ1-2
V gene: TRBV6-5
CDR3 protein: CATYSGENYGYTF
CDR3 DNA: TGTGCCACCTACTCAGGGGAAAACTATGGCTACACCTTC

D gene: .
clone size: once
J gene: TRBJ2-5
V gene: TRBV5-4
CDR3 protein: CASSLGKLGAQYF
CDR3 DNA: TGTGCCAGCAGCTTGGGCAAGTTGGGGGCCCAGTACTTC

D gene: TRBD1
clone size: .
J gene: TRBJ2-5
V gene: TRBV30
CDR3 protein: CAWSPPPRTGIETQYF
CDR3 DNA: TGTGCCTGGAGTCCCCCACCCCGGACAGGGATAGAGACCCAGTACTTC

D gene: TRBD2
clone size: .
J gene: TRBJ2-3
V gene: TRBV2
CDR3 protein: CASINSGEGTDTQYF
CDR3 DNA: TGTGCCAGCATTAATAGCGGGGAAGGCACAGATACGCAGTATTTT

D gene: .
clone size: .
J gene: TRBJ2-3
V gene: TRBV20-1
CDR3 protein: CSAKVTDTQYF
CDR3 DNA: TGCAGTGCTAAAGTAACAGATACGCAGTATTTT

D gene: .
clone size: .
J gene: TRBJ1-1
V gene: TRBV4-3
CDR3 protein: CASSQVFGTEAFF
CDR3 DNA: TGCGCCAGCAGCCAAGTCTTCGGCACTGAAGCTTTCTTT

D gene: TRBD1
clone size: .
J gene: TRBJ2-7
V gene: TRBV7-9
CDR3 protein: CASSSQQGANAYEQYF
CDR3 DNA: TGTGCCAGCAGCTCCCAACAGGGGGCTAATGCCTACGAGCAGTACTTC

D gene: TRBD2
clone size: .
J gene: TRBJ2-7
V gene: TRBV9
CDR3 protein: CASSVGFGLADYEQYF
CDR3 DNA: TGTGCCAGCAGCGTAGGGTTTGGCCTAGCGGACTACGAGCAGTACTTC

D gene: .
clone size: .
J gene: TRBJ1-6
V gene: TRBV27
CDR3 protein: CASSQYNSPLHF
CDR3 DNA: TGTGCCAGCAGTCAATATAATTCACCCCTCCACTTT

D gene: .
clone size: .
J gene: TRBJ2-2
V gene: TRBV28
CDR3 protein: CASGQVVDRGELFF
CDR3 DNA: TGTGCCAGCGGGCAAGTAGTGGACAGAGGGGAGCTGTTTTTT